This section outlines one TCR beta chain sequence together with its context. Antigen specificity is unknown. The record originates from a study of long-term antiretroviral therapy in people with HIV. About the study: The earliest samples predate the 2015 immediate-ART recommendation by about a decade.

The CDR3 runs 14 residues. V lost 9 bases to trimming and J lost 4 bases; unmatched junction nucleotides: 9. Germline loops: CDR1 LNHDA, CDR2 SQIVND (reference sequence). Samples were assayed with immunoSEQ v3.0 at survey level. Method: immunoSEQ multiplex PCR; TCRdb's copy keeps in-frame clones and lacks some. In the table there are some 30,000 clones, about 94% of which are singletons. General study points: Controls had broader CDR3 length ranges than HIV repertoires did. Blood collection from about 2003 to 2018 possibly occurred under older ART regimens. Regardless of time point, clones expanded before ART dominated the repertoire.

The TCR was taken from a man over 45 with HIV. The material sequenced was unsorted PBMCs, taken approximately 7.1 years after starting antiretroviral therapy. This chain joins TRBV19 and TRBJ1-1, with 9 bases matching TRBD1. The DNA for the CDR3 is TGTGCCAGCAACCGGGACAGGGTTGGCACTGAAGCTTTCTTT. Protein sequence: CASNRDRVGTEAFF.